This TCR beta chain was obtained from a study of cytomegalovirus exposure and HLA in healthy donors. General study points: In a later analysis, approximately 15,000 TCR beta sequences were associated with HLA alleles at 0.05 false discovery rate.

As for this clone: Antigen unknown.

The PCR was carried out with 60 Vbeta primers and 13 Jbeta primers. Sequencing was performed with immunoSEQ multiplex PCR; in TCRdb, only in-frame clones are kept and a portion is missing. Of about 76,000 clones listed, approximately 79% are singletons. CDR1 and CDR2 from the germline V gene are MDHEN and SYDVKM. J gave up 3 bases and V 8 bases, and 4 bases lay outside the gene matches. The CDR3 runs 13 residues. This chain joins TRBV28 and TRBJ2-1; 7 bases match TRBD2. This clonotype originated in a young man in good health and CMV-seronegative. Sequenced: PBMCs. In DNA, the CDR3 is TGTGCCAGCGGACTAGGGAACTACAATGAGCAGTTCTTC. This codes for CASGLGNYNEQFF.